This T cell receptor (beta chain) is from a study of cytomegalovirus exposure and HLA in healthy donors. Amplification used 60 Vbeta primers and 13 Jbeta primers. The data were produced by immunoSEQ multiplex PCR, yet TCRdb's version contains in-frame clones alone and is incomplete. The sample includes fewer than 150,000 clones, 76% of them seen just once. Only a few counts were recorded for this clone. Antigen: not known. The study, taken as a whole, reports: Being productive about 87% or about 30% of the time was typical of most TCR beta V segments in an earlier analysis. Most CMV-associated TCR beta chains were later found to appear HLA-restricted.

This sequence originates from a man in his forties in good health and CMV-seronegative. The sample taken for sequencing was PBMCs.

The CDR3 DNA reads TGTGCCAGCACGGGACAGTCCTACAATGAGCAGTTCTTC. Residues: CASTGQSYNEQFF. V gene TRBV13 combines with J gene TRBJ2-1, with 7 nucleotides matching TRBD1. Germline CDR1 and CDR2: PRHDT and FYEKMQ (reference sequence). Losses at the gene ends were 7 bases for V and 1 base for J; bases not matched to a gene: 1. This CDR3 has 13 residues.